This is a list of T cell receptor beta chains from one sample in a study of T cells in localized non-small cell lung cancer. Repertoires were generated with immunoSEQ multiplex PCR, while TCRdb's copy carries only in-frame clones and drops some. The profile covers a few thousand clones, with 25% appearing a single time and 7% to 10% taken by the ten largest. The source was lung tumor tissue, collected before any cancer treatment. The receptor source for this set is a male donor older than 55 with stage I lung adenocarcinoma. Each CDR3 is given with its conserved first and last residue. The order of the fields is J gene, V gene, clone size, D gene, CDR3 DNA, CDR3 protein. The D gene is left open where the match is weak. Size tells how often a clone was seen (once, few, many) or the class of an expanded clone, and some rows leave it out.

J: TRBJ1-3; V: TRBV6-8; size: -; D: -; DNA: TGTGCCAGCAGCCCCAGGTGGGATGGAAACACCATATATTTT; CDR3: CASSPRWDGNTIYF
J: TRBJ2-1; V: TRBV19; size: few; D: -; DNA: TGTGCCAGTAGTATTCAACCGGACAGCAATGAGCAGTTCTTC; CDR3: CASSIQPDSNEQFF
J: TRBJ1-2; V: TRBV19; size: -; D: TRBD1; DNA: TGTGCCAGTAGTGGGGATTACAGGGGGAACTATGGCTACACCTTC; CDR3: CASSGDYRGNYGYTF
J: TRBJ1-5; V: TRBV30; size: -; D: -; DNA: TGTGCCTGGAGTGTCAGGGAGGACCAGCCCCAGCATTTT; CDR3: CAWSVREDQPQHF
J: TRBJ1-1; V: TRBV10-2; size: -; D: -; DNA: TGCGCCAGCAGTGCAGGGATTAACACTGAAGCTTTCTTT; CDR3: CASSAGINTEAFF
J: TRBJ2-6; V: TRBV28; size: -; D: -; DNA: TGTGCCAGCAGTTTAGTCCCCTCTGGGGCCAACGTCCTGACTTTC; CDR3: CASSLVPSGANVLTF
J: TRBJ2-1; V: TRBV30; size: -; D: -; DNA: TGTGCCTGGAATCGGGGAATCAATGAGCAGTTCTTC; CDR3: CAWNRGINEQFF
J: TRBJ1-6; V: TRBV19; size: few; D: -; DNA: TGTGCCAGTAGTATGTCAGGACGAAATTCACCCCTCCACTTT; CDR3: CASSMSGRNSPLHF
J: TRBJ2-1; V: TRBV11-3; size: -; D: -; DNA: TGTGCCAGCAGCTTAACCCCGGAAGCGGGTGAGCAGTTCTTC; CDR3: CASSLTPEAGEQFF
J: TRBJ2-7; V: TRBV5-1; size: few; D: -; DNA: TGCGCCAGCAGTCTGGACGCCAGCTCCTACGAGCAGTACTTC; CDR3: CASSLDASSYEQYF
J: TRBJ1-2; V: TRBV11-3; size: -; D: -; DNA: TGTGCCAGCAGCTTAGAGACAGCAACTAACTATGGCTACACCTTC; CDR3: CASSLETATNYGYTF
J: TRBJ2-5; V: TRBV28; size: few; D: -; DNA: TGTGCCAGCAGTTTCTCTATCCGGAGTAGGGAGACCCAGTACTTC; CDR3: CASSFSIRSRETQYF
J: TRBJ2-4; V: TRBV5-1; size: -; D: TRBD2; DNA: TGCGCCAGCAGCTTGGAGGTAGCGGGGCACAAAAACATTCAGTACTTC; CDR3: CASSLEVAGHKNIQYF
J: TRBJ2-3; V: TRBV9; size: few; D: -; DNA: TGTGCCTGCGCTTCATACACTAGCACAGATACGCAGTATTTT; CDR3: CACASYTSTDTQYF
J: TRBJ2-2; V: TRBV9; size: few; D: -; DNA: TGTGCCAGCAGCCCGCGGACTTTCTTGGGCACCGGGGAGCTGTTTTTT; CDR3: CASSPRTFLGTGELFF
J: TRBJ2-5; V: TRBV30; size: few; D: TRBD2; DNA: TGTGCCTGGAGTAGCGGGGGGCCGGTGTACTTC; CDR3: CAWSSGGPVYF
J: TRBJ1-2; V: TRBV5-1; size: few; D: TRBD1; DNA: TGCGCCAGCAGCCAAACCGGGACAGGGTGGGTTGGTCGGAATGGCTACACCTTC; CDR3: CASSQTGTGWVGRNGYTF
J: TRBJ2-5; V: TRBV11-3; size: many; D: -; DNA: TGTGCCAGCAGCTTAGATCGTGGGGCCCCTGTGACCCAGTACTTC; CDR3: CASSLDRGAPVTQYF
J: TRBJ1-1; V: TRBV6-8; size: -; D: -; DNA: TGTGCCAGCAGTTACTCGGTCAGGGCCACTGAAGCTTTCTTT; CDR3: CASSYSVRATEAFF
J: TRBJ2-7; V: TRBV28; size: once; D: -; DNA: TGTGCCAGCCAGGTAGGGACCTACGAGCAGTACTTC; CDR3: CASQVGTYEQYF
J: TRBJ2-5; V: TRBV19; size: -; D: TRBD2; DNA: TGTGCCAGTAGTACCAAAGGACTAGCGGGGGGCCAGACCCAGTACTTC; CDR3: CASSTKGLAGGQTQYF
J: TRBJ2-5; V: TRBV30; size: -; D: TRBD1; DNA: TGTGCCTGGGGAGACAGGGTATTAGAGACCCAGTACTTC; CDR3: CAWGDRVLETQYF
J: TRBJ2-5; V: TRBV19; size: -; D: -; DNA: TGTGCCAGTAGTACCATCGATAAGAAGGGGACCCAGTACTTC; CDR3: CASSTIDKKGTQYF
J: TRBJ2-3; V: TRBV19; size: -; D: -; DNA: TGTGCCAGTAGCCCGGGGTTCACAGATACGCAGTATTTT; CDR3: CASSPGFTDTQYF
J: TRBJ1-1; V: TRBV6-8; size: medium-sized; D: -; DNA: TGTGCCAGCAGGCGCGTTCAGGGAATGAACACTGAAGCTTTCTTT; CDR3: CASRRVQGMNTEAFF
J: TRBJ2-5; V: TRBV11-3; size: -; D: TRBD1; DNA: TGTGCCAGCAGCTTAGACCCAAGGACAGGATCGCAGACCCAGTACTTC; CDR3: CASSLDPRTGSQTQYF
J: TRBJ2-5; V: TRBV11-3; size: -; D: TRBD2; DNA: TGTGCCAGCAGCCCCGGGACTAGCGGGGGCCTCCAAGAGACCCAGTACTTC; CDR3: CASSPGTSGGLQETQYF
J: TRBJ2-2; V: TRBV6-8; size: -; D: TRBD2; DNA: TGTGCCAGCCGACTAGCGGGAGAGGTCGGGGAGCTGTTTTTT; CDR3: CASRLAGEVGELFF
J: TRBJ1-2; V: TRBV11-3; size: -; D: -; DNA: TGTGCCAGCAGCTCCCTGACCCTTAATCGGAGGGGCTACACCTTC; CDR3: CASSSLTLNRRGYTF
J: TRBJ1-1; V: TRBV19; size: -; D: -; DNA: TGTGCCAGTAGTATAAGCGCCAGGGCTGAAGCTTTCTTT; CDR3: CASSISARAEAFF
J: TRBJ1-1; V: TRBV5-1; size: -; D: -; DNA: TGCGCCAGCAGCGGACCCCAGGGAGGGACTGAAGCTTTCTTT; CDR3: CASSGPQGGTEAFF
J: TRBJ2-1; V: TRBV11-3; size: -; D: -; DNA: TGTGCCAGCAGCTTGGGGCCAGGTACGGTAGATGATGAGCAGTTCTTC; CDR3: CASSLGPGTVDDEQFF
J: TRBJ2-3; V: TRBV29-1; size: -; D: -; DNA: TGCAGCGTTGAAGATGGTTTAATTAGCACAGATACGCAGTATTTT; CDR3: CSVEDGLISTDTQYF
J: TRBJ1-3; V: TRBV28; size: few; D: -; DNA: TGTGCCAGCATTGGAGGACACTTCGGAAACACCATATATTTT; CDR3: CASIGGHFGNTIYF
J: TRBJ2-1; V: TRBV11-3; size: medium-sized; D: -; DNA: TGTGCCAGCAGCTTATCCCCTGAGGGTGTCCATGAGCAGTTCTTC; CDR3: CASSLSPEGVHEQFF
J: TRBJ2-2; V: TRBV11-3; size: medium-sized; D: TRBD2; DNA: TGTGCCAGCAGCTACACCCTCGGGGGGGCAGTCGGGGAGCTGTTTTTT; CDR3: CASSYTLGGAVGELFF
J: TRBJ1-6; V: TRBV6-8; size: few; D: -; DNA: TGTGCCAGCTCAATTGGGGGACGGAATAATTCACCCCTCCACTTT; CDR3: CASSIGGRNNSPLHF
J: TRBJ2-7; V: TRBV6-8; size: -; D: -; DNA: TGTGCCAGCAGTCCACCAGGGCCGGACAACCCCTCCTACGAGCAGTACTTC; CDR3: CASSPPGPDNPSYEQYF
J: TRBJ1-2; V: TRBV11-3; size: medium-sized; D: -; DNA: TGTGCCAGCAGCCCCTCGGGAGGCCTGGCGGATCATGGCTACACCTTC; CDR3: CASSPSGGLADHGYTF
J: TRBJ2-1; V: TRBV4-1; size: -; D: TRBD1; DNA: TGCGCCAGCAGCTGGGACAGGGGGAATGAGCAGTTCTTC; CDR3: CASSWDRGNEQFF
J: TRBJ1-2; V: TRBV19; size: -; D: TRBD1; DNA: TGTGCCAGTAGTATTTATCCGGGACAGATGACTAACTATGGCTACACCTTC; CDR3: CASSIYPGQMTNYGYTF
J: TRBJ2-3; V: TRBV6-8; size: -; D: -; DNA: TGTGCCAGCAGTTACAGCTCGGGGATCCCAGATACGCAGTATTTT; CDR3: CASSYSSGIPDTQYF
J: TRBJ1-5; V: TRBV15; size: -; D: -; DNA: TGTGCCACCAGCACTGAGGTCCTGTATAGCAATCAGCCCCAGCATTTT; CDR3: CATSTEVLYSNQPQHF
J: TRBJ1-6; V: TRBV12-5; size: medium-sized; D: -; DNA: TGTGCCAGCCGCTTCGAGGGGGGGGCGAATTCACCCCTCCACTTT; CDR3: CASRFEGGANSPLHF
J: TRBJ1-1; V: TRBV9; size: few; D: TRBD1; DNA: TGTGCCAGCAGCGGACAGGGGAGTACTGAAGCTTTCTTT; CDR3: CASSGQGSTEAFF
J: TRBJ1-1; V: TRBV7-1; size: medium-sized; D: -; DNA: TGTGCCAGCAGCCTTACCCCGAACACTGAAGCTTTCTTT; CDR3: CASSLTPNTEAFF
J: TRBJ2-3; V: TRBV6-8; size: -; D: -; DNA: TGTGCCAGCAGTTACCGGAGGGGACTCTCTAGCACAGATACGCAGTATTTT; CDR3: CASSYRRGLSSTDTQYF
J: TRBJ2-5; V: TRBV25-1; size: -; D: -; DNA: TGTGCCAGCAGTGAACGGCAAGAGACCCAGTACTTC; CDR3: CASSERQETQYF
J: TRBJ1-1; V: TRBV12-5; size: -; D: TRBD1; DNA: TGTGCCAGCACTAGACAGGGGAGTGAAGCTTTCTTT; CDR3: CASTRQGSEAFF
J: TRBJ2-1; V: TRBV4-1; size: -; D: TRBD2; DNA: TGCGCCAGCTCAGGACTAGCGGACTACAATGAGCAGTTCTTC; CDR3: CASSGLADYNEQFF